This TCR beta chain is from a study of technical replicates of blood from several donors. Profiled with immunoSEQ multiplex PCR; TCRdb holds only in-frame clones, not every one. The table has some 70,000 clones, approximately 93% seen once. With 3 bases clipped from V and 0 bases from J, the junction kept 0 bases outside the gene matches. Per germline, CDR1 SEHNR and CDR2 FQNEAQ (reference sequence). The CDR3 covers 14 residues. Sequencing was carried out using PBMCs. The source of this sequence is a human donor in good health. Some clones in this sample may be carry-over from other donors' samples. The chain carries TRBV7-9 and TRBJ2-3, with 7 bases identical to TRBD1. As DNA, the CDR3 is TGTGCCAGCAGCTTGGGACAGAGCACAGATACGCAGTATTTT. This gives the protein CASSLGQSTDTQYF. The entire variable domain, with the rest obtained from reference TRBV7-9 and TRBJ2-3, is as follows: DTGVSQNPRHKITKRGQNVTFRCDPISEHNRLYWYRQTLGQGPEFLTYFQNEAQLEKSRLLSDRFSAERPKGSFSTLEIQRTEQGDSAMYLCASSLGQSTDTQYFGPGTRLTVL.